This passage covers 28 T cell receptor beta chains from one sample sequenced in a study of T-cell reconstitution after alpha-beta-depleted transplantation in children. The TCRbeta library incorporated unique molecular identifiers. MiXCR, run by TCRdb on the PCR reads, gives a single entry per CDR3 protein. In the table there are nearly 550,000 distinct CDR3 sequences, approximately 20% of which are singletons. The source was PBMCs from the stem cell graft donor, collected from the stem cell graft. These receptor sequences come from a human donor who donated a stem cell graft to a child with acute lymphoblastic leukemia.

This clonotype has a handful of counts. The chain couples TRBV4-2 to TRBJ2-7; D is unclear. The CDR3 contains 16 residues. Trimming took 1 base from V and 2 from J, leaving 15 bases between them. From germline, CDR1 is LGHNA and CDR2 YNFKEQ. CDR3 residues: CASSQASSDITYEQYF. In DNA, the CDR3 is TGTGCCAGCAGCCAAGCATCTTCCGACATCACCTACGAGCAGTACTTC.

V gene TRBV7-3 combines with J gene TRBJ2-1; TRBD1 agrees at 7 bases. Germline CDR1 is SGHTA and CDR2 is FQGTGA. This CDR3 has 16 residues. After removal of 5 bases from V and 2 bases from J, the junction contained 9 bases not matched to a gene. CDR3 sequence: CASSQRDSVPYNEQFF. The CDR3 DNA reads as TGTGCCAGCAGCCAACGGGACAGCGTTCCCTACAATGAGCAGTTCTTC.

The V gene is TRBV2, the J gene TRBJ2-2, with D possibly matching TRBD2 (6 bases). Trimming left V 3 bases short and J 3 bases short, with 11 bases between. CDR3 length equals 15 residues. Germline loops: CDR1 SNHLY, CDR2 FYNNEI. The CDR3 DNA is TGTGCCAGCAGTGAGGTCCGGGGGTACACCGGGGAGCTGTTTTTT. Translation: CASSEVRGYTGELFF.

The CDR3 sequence is CASSLVGMAGAYEQYF. The CDR3 region has the DNA TGCGCCAGCAGCTTGGTGGGGATGGCGGGAGCCTACGAGCAGTACTTC. V and J are TRBV5-1 and TRBJ2-7; the match to TRBD2 covers 7 bases. The CDR3 runs 16 residues. V dropped 0 bases and J dropped 2; count of bases not matched to a gene: 8. Germline V gene lookup returns CDR1 SGHRS and CDR2 YFSETQ.

The CDR3 nucleotides read TGTGCCAGCAGCTTTTCGGGGGGGGGCCATCAGCCCCAGCATTTT. Translated, it gives CASSFSGGGHQPQHF. This rearrangement joins TRBV6-1 to TRBJ1-5; a possible D gene is TRBD1 (6 bases). Germline CDR1 reads MNHNS; CDR2 reads SASEGT. V lost 6 bases and J lost 5, with 17 bases in between. This CDR3 is built from 15 residues.

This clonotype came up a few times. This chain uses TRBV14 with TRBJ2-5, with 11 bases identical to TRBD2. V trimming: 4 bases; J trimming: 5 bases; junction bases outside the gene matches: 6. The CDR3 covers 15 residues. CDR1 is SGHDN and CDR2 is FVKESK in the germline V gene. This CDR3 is CASSPGTSGAETQYF. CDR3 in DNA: TGTGCCAGCAGCCCCGGGACTAGCGGAGCGGAGACCCAGTACTTC.

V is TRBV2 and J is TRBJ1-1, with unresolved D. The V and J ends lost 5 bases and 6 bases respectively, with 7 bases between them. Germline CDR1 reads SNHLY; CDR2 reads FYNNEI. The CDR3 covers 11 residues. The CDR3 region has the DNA TGTGCCAGCAGTTTGCGTTCTGAAGCTTTCTTT. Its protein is CASSLRSEAFF.

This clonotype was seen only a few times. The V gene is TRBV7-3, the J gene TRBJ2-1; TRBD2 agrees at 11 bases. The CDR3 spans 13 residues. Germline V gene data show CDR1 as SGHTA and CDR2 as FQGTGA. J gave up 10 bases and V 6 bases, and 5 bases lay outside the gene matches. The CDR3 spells CASSTTSGKEQFF. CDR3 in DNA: TGTGCCAGCAGTACGACTAGCGGGAAAGAGCAGTTCTTC.

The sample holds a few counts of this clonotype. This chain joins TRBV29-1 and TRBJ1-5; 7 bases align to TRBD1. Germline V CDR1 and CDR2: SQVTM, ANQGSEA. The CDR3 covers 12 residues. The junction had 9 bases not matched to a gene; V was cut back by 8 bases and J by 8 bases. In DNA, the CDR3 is TGCAGCCGGGACAGTCAGTCTGAGCCCCAGCATTTT. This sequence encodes CSRDSQSEPQHF. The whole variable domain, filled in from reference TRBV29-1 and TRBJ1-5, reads SAVISQKPSRDICQRGTSLTIQCQVDSQVTMMFWYRQQPGQSLTLIATANQGSEATYESGFVIDKFPISRPNLTFSTLTVSNMSPEDSSIYLCSRDSQSEPQHFGDGTRLSIL.

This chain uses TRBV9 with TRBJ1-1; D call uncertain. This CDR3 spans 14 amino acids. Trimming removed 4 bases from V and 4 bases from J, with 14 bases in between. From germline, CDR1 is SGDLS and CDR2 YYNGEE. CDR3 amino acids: CASSPADGFTEAFF. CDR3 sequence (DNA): TGTGCCAGCAGCCCCGCTGACGGTTTCACTGAAGCTTTCTTT.

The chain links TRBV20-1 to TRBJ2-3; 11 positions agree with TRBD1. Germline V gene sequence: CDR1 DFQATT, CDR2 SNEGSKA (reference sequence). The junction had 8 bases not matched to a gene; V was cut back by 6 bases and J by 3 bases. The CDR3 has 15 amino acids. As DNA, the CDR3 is TGCAGTGCGGGCGGACAGGGGGCTTTGACAGATACGCAGTATTTT. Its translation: CSAGGQGALTDTQYF.

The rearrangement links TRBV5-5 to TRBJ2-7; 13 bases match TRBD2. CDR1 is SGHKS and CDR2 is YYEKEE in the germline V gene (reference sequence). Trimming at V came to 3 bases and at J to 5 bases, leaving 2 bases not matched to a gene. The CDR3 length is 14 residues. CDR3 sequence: CASSWTSGGNEQYF. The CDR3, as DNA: TGTGCCAGCAGCTGGACTAGCGGGGGCAACGAGCAGTACTTC.

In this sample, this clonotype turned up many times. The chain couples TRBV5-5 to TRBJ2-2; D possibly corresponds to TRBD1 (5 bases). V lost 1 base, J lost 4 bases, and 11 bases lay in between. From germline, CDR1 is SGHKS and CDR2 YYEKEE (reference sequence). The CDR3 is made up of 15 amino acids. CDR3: CASSLNWGRTGELFF. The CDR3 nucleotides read TGTGCCAGCAGCTTGAACTGGGGCCGCACCGGGGAGCTGTTTTTT.

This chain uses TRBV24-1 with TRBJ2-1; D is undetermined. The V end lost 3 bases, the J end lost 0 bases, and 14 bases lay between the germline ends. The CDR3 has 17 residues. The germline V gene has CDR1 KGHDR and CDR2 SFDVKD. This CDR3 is CATSDQAALSSYNEQFF. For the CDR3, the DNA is TGTGCCACCAGTGATCAGGCGGCCTTGAGCTCCTACAATGAGCAGTTCTTC.

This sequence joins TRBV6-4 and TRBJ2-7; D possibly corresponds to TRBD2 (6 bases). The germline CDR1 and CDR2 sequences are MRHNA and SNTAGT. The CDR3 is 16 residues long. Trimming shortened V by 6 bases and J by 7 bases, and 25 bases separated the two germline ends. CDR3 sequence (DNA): TGTGCCAGCAGAGGGTGCATCGAGCGGGCTCCCGGGGAGCAGTACTTC. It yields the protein CASRGCIERAPGEQYF.

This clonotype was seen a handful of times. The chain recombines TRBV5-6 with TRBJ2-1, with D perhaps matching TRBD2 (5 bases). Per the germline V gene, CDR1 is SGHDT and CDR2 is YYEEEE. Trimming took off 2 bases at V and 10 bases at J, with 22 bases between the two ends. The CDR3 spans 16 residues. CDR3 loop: CASSFSPLTRPREQFF. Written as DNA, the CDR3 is TGTGCCAGCAGCTTCTCTCCCTTAACTAGGCCAAGAGAGCAGTTCTTC.

The CDR3: CSVDGTSGAYNEQFF. For the CDR3, the DNA is TGCAGCGTTGACGGTACTAGCGGGGCCTACAATGAGCAGTTCTTC. J is TRBJ2-1 and V is TRBV29-1, with 10 nucleotides matching TRBD2. The CDR3 loop spans 15 amino acids. V shed 3 bases and J 2 bases; nucleotides not matched to a gene: 4. Germline-derived CDR1 and CDR2 are SQVTM and ANQGSEA.

CDR3 residues: CASRRGQFGTGELFF. CDR3 nucleotides: TGTGCCAGCAGGCGGGGACAGTTTGGGACCGGGGAGCTGTTTTTT. The rearrangement joins TRBV12-3 or TRBV12-4 to TRBJ2-2, with a tentative D call TRBD1 (7 bases). The CDR3 runs to 15 residues. V lost 6 bases to trimming and J lost 5 bases, with 16 bases between them.

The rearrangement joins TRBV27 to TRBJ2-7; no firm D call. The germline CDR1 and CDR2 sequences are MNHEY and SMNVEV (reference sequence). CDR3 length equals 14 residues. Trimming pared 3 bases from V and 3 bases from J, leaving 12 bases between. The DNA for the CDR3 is TGTGCCAGCAGTTTCGCGACGGGCGGCTACGAGCAGTACTTC. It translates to CASSFATGGYEQYF.

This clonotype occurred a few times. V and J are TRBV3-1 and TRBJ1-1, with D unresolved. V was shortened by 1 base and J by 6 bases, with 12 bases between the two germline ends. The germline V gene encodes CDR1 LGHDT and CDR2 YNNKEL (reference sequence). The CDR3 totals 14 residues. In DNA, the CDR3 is TGTGCCAGCAGCCAAGTTTCTCGGGCTCCTGAAGCTTTCTTT. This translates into CASSQVSRAPEAFF.

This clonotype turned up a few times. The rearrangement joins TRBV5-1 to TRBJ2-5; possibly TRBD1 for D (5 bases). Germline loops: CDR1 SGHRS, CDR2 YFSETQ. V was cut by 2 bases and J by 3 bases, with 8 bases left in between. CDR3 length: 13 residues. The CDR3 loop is CASSLQAEETQYF. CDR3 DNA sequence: TGCGCCAGCAGCTTACAGGCGGAAGAGACCCAGTACTTC.

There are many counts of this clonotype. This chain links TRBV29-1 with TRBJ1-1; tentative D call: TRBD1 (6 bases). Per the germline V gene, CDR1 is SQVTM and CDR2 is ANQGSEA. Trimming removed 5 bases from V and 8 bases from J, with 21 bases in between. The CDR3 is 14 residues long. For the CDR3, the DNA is TGCAGCGTTTATAAGTTACAGGGCCCGACCGAAGCTTTCTTT. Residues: CSVYKLQGPTEAFF.

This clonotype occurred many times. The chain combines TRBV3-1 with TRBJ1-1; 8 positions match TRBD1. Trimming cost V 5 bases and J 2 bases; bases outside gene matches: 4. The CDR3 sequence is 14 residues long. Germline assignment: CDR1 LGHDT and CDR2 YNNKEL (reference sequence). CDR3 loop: CASSWTGRNTEAFF. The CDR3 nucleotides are TGTGCCAGCAGCTGGACAGGGAGAAACACTGAAGCTTTCTTT.

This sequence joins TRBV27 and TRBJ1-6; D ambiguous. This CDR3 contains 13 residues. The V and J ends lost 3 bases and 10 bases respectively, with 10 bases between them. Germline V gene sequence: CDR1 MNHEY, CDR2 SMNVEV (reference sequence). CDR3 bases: TGTGCCAGCAGTTTTTTTGGGAGCTCACCCCTCCACTTT. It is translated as CASSFFGSSPLHF.

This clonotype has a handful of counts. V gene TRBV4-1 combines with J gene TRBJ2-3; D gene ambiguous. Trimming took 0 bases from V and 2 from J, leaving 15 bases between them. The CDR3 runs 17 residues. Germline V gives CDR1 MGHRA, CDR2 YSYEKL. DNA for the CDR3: TGCGCCAGCAGCCAAGAAGGTGTTACAGTCTTCACAGATACGCAGTATTTT. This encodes CASSQEGVTVFTDTQYF.

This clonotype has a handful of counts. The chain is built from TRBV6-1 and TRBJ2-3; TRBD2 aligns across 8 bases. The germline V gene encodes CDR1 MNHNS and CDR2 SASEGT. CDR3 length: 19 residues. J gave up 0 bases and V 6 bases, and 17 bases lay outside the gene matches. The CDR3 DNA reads TGTGCCAGCAGCCACGATTCGGCTAGCGGGTTTTCCAGCACAGATACGCAGTATTTT. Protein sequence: CASSHDSASGFSSTDTQYF.

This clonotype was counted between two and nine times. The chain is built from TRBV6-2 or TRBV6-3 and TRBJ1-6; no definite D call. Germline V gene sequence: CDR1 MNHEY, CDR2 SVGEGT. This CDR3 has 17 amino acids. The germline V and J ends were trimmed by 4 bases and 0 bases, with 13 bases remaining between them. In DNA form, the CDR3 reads TGTGCCAGCAGTTGGCGCCTCAGGAGCTCCTATAATTCACCCCTCCACTTT. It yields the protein CASSWRLRSSYNSPLHF.

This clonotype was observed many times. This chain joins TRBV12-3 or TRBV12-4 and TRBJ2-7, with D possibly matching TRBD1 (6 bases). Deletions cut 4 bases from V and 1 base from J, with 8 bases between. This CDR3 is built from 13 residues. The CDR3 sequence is CASSSRGSYEQYF. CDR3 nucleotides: TGTGCCAGCAGTTCCAGGGGTTCCTACGAGCAGTACTTC.